What follows is one TCR beta chain and its context. TCRdb independently ran MiXCR on the RT-PCR reads; one entry per CDR3 protein. Of more than 450,000 distinct CDR3 sequences in the sample, 11% are singletons; the top ten hold approximately 9.9%. These data come from a study of response to subunit inactivated influenza vaccine. Trimming took 0 bases from V and 5 from J; bases not matched to a gene: 20. The CDR3 covers 20 residues. The germline CDR1 and CDR2 sequences are SGHTA and FQGNSA. These records were also assigned to another study, of T cells expressing NK-cell markers. As reported in that work: Making the TCR beta cDNA relied on 5'RACE template switching with UMIs. Researchers got TCR beta repertoires out of sorted CD3+CD56+NKG2C+, CD3+CD56+NKG2C- and CD3+CD56-NKG2C+ T cells. Among CD8+ T cells from 5 to 7 donors, dominant NKG2C+ clonotypes accounted for roughly 1.0-7.0%.

This clonotype was obtained from a man in his fifties or sixties who received an inactivated influenza vaccine. The chain joins TRBV7-2 to TRBJ1-1, with 8 bases matching TRBD1. This specimen was PBMCs from blood, taken on the day of vaccination. This CDR3 reads CASSLALNTGGWGRGTEAFF. In DNA form, the CDR3 reads TGTGCCAGCAGCTTAGCGCTCAACACAGGGGGGTGGGGAAGGGGAACTGAAGCTTTCTTT. The full variable domain, in which reference TRBV7-2 and TRBJ1-1 provide the parts outside the CDR3, is GAGVSQSPSNKVTEKGKDVELRCDPISGHTALYWYRQSLGQGLEFLIYFQGNSAPDKSGLPSDRFSAERTGGSVSTLTIQRTQQEDSAVYLCASSLALNTGGWGRGTEAFFGQGTRLTVV.